Detailed here is one TCR beta chain. This sample was taken from a study of blood T cell repertoires in COVID-19. TCRdb's table, derived via immunoSEQ multiplex PCR, lists solely in-frame clones and lacks some. The data hold roughly 110,000 clones, with roughly 86% observed a single time. Germline values: CDR1 MNHEY, CDR2 SMNVEV (reference sequence). This CDR3 has 14 residues. With V trimmed by 6 bases and J by 6 bases, 10 bases remained unmatched. Sequencing was done on a sample of peripheral blood. This chain joins TRBV27 and TRBJ1-2; the match to TRBD1 covers 7 bases. The clonotype was recovered from a middle-aged man with acute or convalescent COVID-19. The CDR3 coding sequence is TGTGCCAGCAGGGGAGCCGACAGGGTTAATGGCTACACCTTC. Its translation: CASRGADRVNGYTF.